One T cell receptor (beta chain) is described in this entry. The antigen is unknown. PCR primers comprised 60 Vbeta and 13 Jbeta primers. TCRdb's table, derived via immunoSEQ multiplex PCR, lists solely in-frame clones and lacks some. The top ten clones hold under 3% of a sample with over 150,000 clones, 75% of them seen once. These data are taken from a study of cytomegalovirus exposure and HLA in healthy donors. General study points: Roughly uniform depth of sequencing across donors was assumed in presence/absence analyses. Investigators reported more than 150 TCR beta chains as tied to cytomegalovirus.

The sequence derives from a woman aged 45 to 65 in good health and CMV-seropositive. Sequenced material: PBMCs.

The DNA of the CDR3 is TGCGCCAGCAGCTTAGGGGCGGGGGACACTGAAGCTTTCTTT. It specifies CASSLGAGDTEAFF. This chain uses TRBV5-1 with TRBJ1-1; D perhaps matches TRBD1 (5 bases). Deletions cut 2 bases from V and 3 bases from J, with 11 bases between. CDR1 SGHRS and CDR2 YFSETQ come from the germline V gene. The CDR3 loop spans 14 amino acids.